This T cell receptor beta chain stems from a study of identical twins. With template switching, a universal primer site was added, and the cDNA carried unique molecular identifiers. TCRdb re-derived calls from the 5' RACE reads in MiXCR, one entry per CDR3 protein. In the table there are roughly 570,000 distinct CDR3 sequences, approximately 9.6% of which are singletons. Only a few counts were recorded for this clonotype. What it binds is unknown. The germline V gene encodes CDR1 SGHKS and CDR2 YYEKEE (reference sequence). Trimming removed 6 bases from V and 2 bases from J, with 20 bases in between. This CDR3 has 17 amino acids. Study observations and caveats: Fewer insertions characterized abundant cord blood beta clonotypes, whereas memory repertoires showed none. The presence of invariant MAIT and iNKT cells could partly confound analyses of zero-insertion sequences. Out-of-frame beta chain sequences displayed weaker excess sharing between twins.

This sample was shared with a second study, whose subject was yellow fever vaccine responses in identical twins.

V gene TRBV5-5 combines with J gene TRBJ2-2; D is unclear. The sequence was collected from a woman in her late teens or twenties in good health. Sample: PBMCs. The CDR3, as DNA: TGTGCCAGCACCCCAAATCCGGCAGTTAAAAACACCGGGGAGCTGTTTTTT. Residues: CASTPNPAVKNTGELFF. The full variable domain, rest sourced from reference TRBV5-5 and TRBJ2-2, is DAGVTQSPTHLIKTRGQQVTLRCSPISGHKSVSWYQQVLGQGPQFIFQYYEKEERGRGNFPDRFSARQFPNYSSELNVNALLLGDSALYLCASTPNPAVKNTGELFFGEGSRLTVL.